These 14 T cell receptor beta chains were all obtained from the same sample, sequenced in a study of blood T cells in healthy people across ages. Primed by a sample-barcoded 5' primer and a J-beta primer mix, a second PCR proceeded for about 7 to 11 cycles. Each CDR3 protein gets one entry after TCRdb re-called the 5' RACE reads with MiXCR. This table holds about 1.8 million distinct CDR3 sequences, roughly 49% found once. Sequenced input: blood. Receptors originate from a woman in her forties in good health.

This clonotype was seen a handful of times. The CDR3 DNA reads as TGCAGTGCGATCTGGACAGTTAGCTCCTACGAGCAGTACTTC. It specifies CSAIWTVSSYEQYF. V and J are TRBV20-1 and TRBJ2-7, with TRBD1 as a possible D gene (6 bases). Germline CDR1 DFQATT, CDR2 SNEGSKA (reference sequence). The CDR3 covers 14 residues. Trimming stripped 6 bases from V and 0 bases from J, with 15 bases between.

J is TRBJ2-7 and V is TRBV7-2; D possibly corresponds to TRBD2 (5 bases). Germline lookup yields CDR1 SGHTA and CDR2 FQGNSA. CDR3 size: 15 residues. Trimming removed 5 bases from V and 2 bases from J, with 16 bases in between. The CDR3 DNA sequence: TGTGCCAGCAGCCCGGACGTCAGCGGTGCCTACGAGCAGTACTTC. Its translation: CASSPDVSGAYEQYF. Looking up the rest from reference TRBV7-2 and TRBJ2-7 gives the full variable domain: GAGVSQSPSNKVTEKGKDVELRCDPISGHTALYWYRQSLGQGLEFLIYFQGNSAPDKSGLPSDRFSAERTGGSVSTLTIQRTQQEDSAVYLCASSPDVSGAYEQYFGPGTRLTVT.

J is TRBJ2-5 and V is TRBV5-1; the D gene is possibly TRBD1 (5 bases). The CDR3 is made up of 13 amino acids. From germline, CDR1 is SGHRS and CDR2 YFSETQ. V lost 9 bases and J lost 1, with 13 bases in between. Written as DNA, the CDR3 is TGCGCCACCCACACAGGTGTCCAAGAGACCCAGTACTTC. Translating it yields CATHTGVQETQYF.

The chain carries TRBV7-2 and TRBJ2-5; 9 positions match TRBD2. The CDR3 has 16 residues. From germline, CDR1 is SGHTA and CDR2 FQGNSA. V lost 1 base to trimming and J lost 7 bases; unmatched junction nucleotides: 10. The CDR3 here is CASSLVGGGALGTQYF. The CDR3 coding sequence is TGTGCCAGCAGCTTAGTAGGCGGGGGGGCCCTAGGGACCCAGTACTTC.

Many counts were recorded for this clonotype. The V and J genes are TRBV29-1 and TRBJ2-4, with D perhaps TRBD1 (6 bases). The CDR3 has 14 residues. CDR1 is SQVTM, CDR2 ANQGSEA, per germline. V was trimmed by 4 bases and J by 1 base, leaving 11 bases between them. The CDR3 protein is CSVVQGFAKNIQYF. The CDR3 region has the DNA TGCAGCGTTGTCCAGGGGTTCGCCAAAAACATTCAGTACTTC.

This clonotype turned up a few times. J is TRBJ1-2 and V is TRBV6-2 or TRBV6-3, with 7 bases that match TRBD1. Germline V gene sequence: CDR1 MNHEY, CDR2 SVGEGT. This CDR3 is built from 14 residues. The trim removed 7 bases at V and 4 bases at J, leaving 9 bases unmatched. CDR3 loop: CASKDSGTAYGYTF. The DNA of the CDR3 is TGTGCCAGCAAAGACTCCGGGACAGCCTATGGCTACACCTTC.

The rearrangement links TRBV5-1 to TRBJ1-1; no reliable D call. Trimming removed 0 bases from V and 1 base from J, with 10 bases in between. CDR1 and CDR2 (germline): SGHRS, YFSETQ. This CDR3 region has 15 residues. In DNA form, the CDR3 reads TGCGCCAGCAGCTTGGGGAACCTCAGGAACACTGAAGCTTTCTTT. Its protein product is CASSLGNLRNTEAFF.

Only a few counts were recorded for this clonotype. This chain uses TRBV6-2 or TRBV6-3 with TRBJ2-7; TRBD1 matches 8 bases. Germline CDR1 and CDR2: MNHEY and SVGEGT. The CDR3 length is 14 residues. With V trimmed by 7 bases and J by 2 bases, 7 bases remained unmatched. DNA for the CDR3: TGTGCCAGCACCACCCGGGACAGGACCTACGAGCAGTACTTC. It codes for CASTTRDRTYEQYF.

This chain connects TRBV25-1 to TRBJ1-6, with 8 positions matching TRBD1. V was clipped by 0 bases and J by 9 bases; unmatched bases: 4. The V gene's germline CDR1 is MGHDK and CDR2 SYGVNS. The CDR3 consists of 15 residues. The CDR3 spells CASSEYQGAASPLHF. DNA for the CDR3: TGTGCCAGCAGTGAATATCAGGGGGCGGCTTCACCCCTCCACTTT.

The V and J genes are TRBV19 and TRBJ2-3; the match to TRBD2 covers 7 bases. V gave up 5 bases and J gave up 5 bases; unmatched junction bases: 10. The germline gives CDR1 LNHDA, CDR2 SQIVND (reference sequence). CDR3 length: 15 residues. The CDR3 region is CASSPRGEWEDTQYF. CDR3 nucleotide sequence: TGTGCCAGTAGTCCCCGGGGGGAATGGGAAGATACGCAGTATTTT.

The chain links TRBV7-9 to TRBJ2-3, with 7 bases fitting TRBD2. The junction had 8 bases not matched to a gene; V was cut back by 7 bases and J by 1 base. The CDR3 has 15 residues. Germline V gene data show CDR1 as SEHNR and CDR2 as FQNEAQ (reference sequence). CDR3 in amino acids: CASNAVTSGTDTQYF. CDR3 bases: TGTGCCAGCAACGCTGTTACTAGCGGCACAGATACGCAGTATTTT. The full variable domain, its missing parts supplied by reference TRBV7-9 and TRBJ2-3, is DTGVSQNPRHKITKRGQNVTFRCDPISEHNRLYWYRQTLGQGPEFLTYFQNEAQLEKSRLLSDRFSAERPKGSFSTLEIQRTEQGDSAMYLCASNAVTSGTDTQYFGPGTRLTVL.

This chain links TRBV20-1 with TRBJ2-3; 14 nucleotides match TRBD2. V was pared by 4 bases and J by 2 bases, with 5 bases of the junction left unmatched. The CDR3 covers 16 residues. Germline lookup yields CDR1 DFQATT and CDR2 SNEGSKA (reference sequence). CDR3 sequence (DNA): TGCAGTGCTACGGGGACTAGCGGGGGATTCACAGATACGCAGTATTTT. Its translation: CSATGTSGGFTDTQYF.

This rearrangement joins TRBV5-1 to TRBJ2-1; 11 nucleotides agree with TRBD2. V lost 0 bases, J lost 4 bases, and 9 bases stayed unmatched. CDR1 is SGHRS, CDR2 YFSETQ, per germline. The CDR3 consists of 18 residues. In DNA, the CDR3 is TGCGCCAGCAGCTTGGTTAGCGGGGGGGCCGTGTCATACAATGAGCAGTTCTTC. It codes for CASSLVSGGAVSYNEQFF.

The chain joins TRBV4-3 to TRBJ1-4, with D possibly TRBD1 on 6 matching bases. V was cut by 0 bases and J by 8 bases, with 19 bases left in between. Germline V gene lookup returns CDR1 LGHNA and CDR2 YSLEER. The CDR3 covers 17 residues. CDR3 protein: CASSQEGYREEGEKLFF. CDR3 DNA sequence: TGCGCCAGCAGCCAAGAAGGGTACAGGGAAGAAGGGGAAAAACTGTTTTTT.